This T cell receptor beta chain was recovered during a study of blood T cell repertoires in COVID-19. In the study overall: Whether acute or convalescent, the COVID-19 samples came from the United States, Italy and Spain.

This table comes from immunoSEQ multiplex PCR, and its TCRdb copy is limited to in-frame clones, with some not included. The table lists a few hundred thousand clones, roughly 91% of them singletons, with about 1.2% in the top ten. CDR1 is MNHEY and CDR2 is SMNVEV in the germline V gene (reference sequence). Trimming removed 6 bases at V and 3 bases at J, with 17 bases between. The CDR3 is made up of 16 amino acids. Self-reported history from a screening survey and questionnaire set each donor's cohort. This receptor was taken from a woman younger than 30 who had recovered from COVID-19. Sequenced: PBMCs or T cells enriched from blood (not recorded which). This sequence joins TRBV27 and TRBJ2-2; tentative D call: TRBD1 (6 bases). DNA of the CDR3: TGTGCCAGCAGGGAGAGCAGGGGCCCCGACACCGGGGAGCTGTTTTTT. This gives the protein CASRESRGPDTGELFF.